What follows describes a single T cell receptor (beta chain). Antigen: not known. This entry is derived from a study of cytomegalovirus exposure and HLA in healthy donors. A multiplex PCR was run with 60 Vbeta primers and 13 Jbeta primers. Libraries were prepared by immunoSEQ multiplex PCR; TCRdb keeps only in-frame clonotypes and omits some of them. This sample yields roughly 180,000 clones, of which more than 70% are seen a single time; 0.2% to 0.3% belongs to the top ten. Findings of the study overall: Only CMV serostatus was available as immune exposure information. A later analysis found common viral pathogens apparently linked to several of the most significant clusters.

Trimming took 0 bases from V and 6 from J, leaving 24 bases between them. Germline V gives CDR1 SGHDT, CDR2 YYEEEE. This CDR3 contains 18 residues. Input material: PBMCs. This rearrangement joins TRBV5-6 to TRBJ1-1; D unresolved. This receptor was identified in a boy between 10 and 17 years old in good health and CMV-seronegative. Written as DNA, the CDR3 is TGTGCCAGCAGCTTGGCTGAGGGATCCTTAAGGTCGATGCCTGAAGCTTTCTTT. This encodes CASSLAEGSLRSMPEAFF.